Presented here are 31 T cell receptor beta chains from one specimen sequenced in a study of regulatory T cells in long-lasting Graves disease. As for time point: newly diagnosed GD, antithyroid drugs for less than 3 months. The TCR library was prepared using RNA isolated from PBMCs. Assembly of TCR beta libraries relied on iRepertoire HTBI primers together with Arm-PCR of CDR3 regions. TCRdb re-called the multiplex PCR reads with MiXCR, one entry per CDR3 protein. Counted here are 400,000 to 450,000 distinct CDR3 sequences, about 15% occurring once; the ten biggest clones make up approximately 11%. This sample was shared with a second study, whose subject was T cells in Graves' hyperthyroidism and ophthalmopathy.

Sequencing was performed on peripheral blood mononuclear cells (PBMCs), taken at new diagnosis, from a patient treated with antithyroid drugs. The receptor source for this set is a woman aged 25 to 39 with Graves disease.

This clonotype was picked up many times. This chain connects TRBV24-1 to TRBJ2-1, with TRBD2 matching over 7 bases. CDR3 size: 17 residues. The trim removed 0 bases at V and 5 bases at J, leaving 9 bases unmatched. Germline V CDR1 and CDR2: KGHDR, SFDVKD. DNA of the CDR3: TGTGCCACCAGTGATTTGGGGGCGGCGGGAGACCACAATGAGCAGTTCTTC. Amino acids: CATSDLGAAGDHNEQFF.

J is TRBJ2-7 and V is TRBV25-1; a weak D match, TRBD1 (5 bases). This CDR3 region has 14 residues. Germline CDR1 is MGHDK and CDR2 is SYGVNS. Trimming left V 4 bases short and J 4 bases short, with 14 bases between. The chain's CDR3 is CASSVDSKTYEQYF. Written as DNA, the CDR3 is TGTGCCAGCAGTGTCGACAGTAAGACATACGAGCAGTACTTC.

This clonotype was observed at least ten times. J is TRBJ1-1 and V is TRBV18; D remains ambiguous. The V and J ends lost 2 bases and 1 base respectively, with 14 bases between them. The CDR3 is 16 residues long. The germline gives CDR1 KGHSH, CDR2 LQKENI. CDR3 bases: TGTGCCAGCTCACCAACCTTTGGCACTAGGAACACTGAAGCTTTCTTT. Its protein is CASSPTFGTRNTEAFF.

The rearrangement uses TRBV6-1 and TRBJ1-5, with 12 bases fitting TRBD1. After removal of 5 bases from V and 6 bases from J, the junction contained 5 bases not matched to a gene. CDR3 size: 15 residues. Germline V gene sequence: CDR1 MNHNS, CDR2 SASEGT. The CDR3 loop reads CASSRDRGRTQPQHF. As DNA, the CDR3 is TGTGCCAGCAGTCGGGACAGGGGGCGTACTCAGCCCCAGCATTTT.

This clonotype was counted only a few times. The gene calls are TRBV12-3 or TRBV12-4 and TRBJ2-3; D might be TRBD2 (5 bases). V dropped 8 bases and J dropped 3 bases, with 12 bases sitting between them. The CDR3 has 13 amino acids. The CDR3 sequence: CASEGTLTDTQYF. Here the CDR3 DNA reads TGTGCCAGCGAGGGCACTCTAACAGATACGCAGTATTTT.

The sample holds many counts of this clonotype. V is TRBV6-5 and J is TRBJ2-5; 9 nucleotides line up with TRBD2. V trimming: 2 bases; J trimming: 4 bases; junction bases outside the gene matches: 14. The CDR3 totals 18 residues. Germline assignment: CDR1 MNHEY and CDR2 SVGAGI. CDR3 DNA: TGTGCCAGCAGTTACGACTGGGCTAGCGGGAATCGAGGAGAGACCCAGTACTTC. Its translation is CASSYDWASGNRGETQYF.

CDR3 nucleotides: TGTGCCAGCAGGTCGACAGGGGGTACTGGCTACACCTTC. This translates into CASRSTGGTGYTF. This chain uses TRBV28 with TRBJ1-2; 9 bases fit TRBD1. V lost 6 bases and J lost 7; bases outside the gene matches: 6. CDR3 length equals 13 residues. CDR1 and CDR2 (germline): MDHEN, SYDVKM.

This clonotype was detected ten times or more. The chain couples TRBV20-1 to TRBJ2-2; D is perhaps TRBD1 (5 bases). The germline V and J ends were trimmed by 6 bases and 6 bases, with 11 bases remaining between them. The CDR3 extends over 12 amino acids. CDR1 is DFQATT and CDR2 is SNEGSKA in the germline V gene (reference sequence). For the CDR3, the DNA is TGCAGTGCCGCCAGACAGTCCGGGGAGCTGTTTTTT. Translated: CSAARQSGELFF.

This clonotype was seen at least ten times. V is TRBV6-5 and J is TRBJ2-7, with TRBD2 matching over 15 bases. Per germline, CDR1 MNHEY and CDR2 SVGAGI. This CDR3 spans 17 amino acids. The V segment lost 1 base and the J segment 2 bases; nucleotides outside the gene matches: 3. The CDR3 spells CASSYYGLAGGPYEQYF. CDR3 DNA sequence: TGTGCCAGCAGTTACTACGGACTAGCGGGAGGGCCCTACGAGCAGTACTTC.

This clonotype was observed at least ten times. The V and J genes are TRBV12-3 or TRBV12-4 and TRBJ2-1; weak D call: TRBD2 (6 bases). The ends were cut back, 4 bases at V and 5 bases at J, with 18 bases in the middle. The CDR3 covers 16 residues. In DNA, the CDR3 is TGTGCCAGCAGTTCCCGACTAGTTTCAGCACACAATGAGCAGTTCTTC. Protein sequence: CASSSRLVSAHNEQFF.

V usage is TRBV19 and J usage is TRBJ2-1, with 7 bases matching TRBD2. CDR1 LNHDA and CDR2 SQIVND come from the germline V gene (reference sequence). There are 15 residues in the CDR3. Trimming at V came to 6 bases and at J to 7 bases, leaving 12 bases not matched to a gene. The CDR3: CASSPPGGRRNEQFF. The CDR3 DNA follows: TGTGCCAGTAGCCCTCCTGGCGGGAGAAGGAATGAGCAGTTCTTC. Full variable domain (outside the CDR3, taken from reference TRBV19 and TRBJ2-1): DGGITQSPKYLFRKEGQNVTLSCEQNLNHDAMYWYRQDPGQGLRLIYYSQIVNDFQKGDIAEGYSVSREKKESFPLTVTSAQKNPTAFYLCASSPPGGRRNEQFFGPGTRLTVL.

The V gene is TRBV19, the J gene TRBJ1-2; TRBD1 aligns across 7 bases. Per the germline V gene, CDR1 is LNHDA and CDR2 is SQIVND (reference sequence). V was clipped by 9 bases and J by 5 bases; unmatched bases: 6. This CDR3 is 12 amino acids long. CDR3 sequence reads: CASGGTAYGYTF. DNA of the CDR3: TGTGCCAGCGGGGGGACAGCTTATGGCTACACCTTC.

This clonotype appeared many times. CDR3 residues: CASSPGQVNQPQHF. The CDR3 nucleotides are TGTGCCAGCAGCCCGGGACAGGTTAATCAGCCCCAGCATTTT. The chain is built from TRBV3-1 and TRBJ1-5; 8 bases align to TRBD1. The CDR3 is 14 residues long. Germline loops: CDR1 LGHDT, CDR2 YNNKEL (reference sequence). With V trimmed by 4 bases and J by 4 bases, 3 bases remained unmatched. Using reference TRBV3-1 and TRBJ1-5 for the parts outside the CDR3, the full variable domain is DTAVSQTPKYLVTQMGNDKSIKCEQNLGHDTMYWYKQDSKKFLKIMFSYNNKELIINETVPNRFSPKSPDKAHLNLHINSLELGDSAVYFCASSPGQVNQPQHFGDGTRLSIL.

This clonotype was seen ten or more times. The chain recombines TRBV30 with TRBJ1-1; D is uncertain. Trimming pared 4 bases from V and 6 bases from J, leaving 18 bases between. CDR1 GTSNPN and CDR2 SVGIG come from the germline V gene (reference sequence). The CDR3 runs to 14 residues. The CDR3 DNA sequence: TGTGCCTGGAACCGCCGTATGGGGTGGGCTGAAGCTTTCTTT. This translates into CAWNRRMGWAEAFF.

The chain recombines TRBV10-1 with TRBJ1-2, with TRBD1 as a possible D gene (6 bases). This CDR3 comprises 14 residues. V shed 6 bases and J shed 3 bases, with 14 bases lying between them. CDR1 WNHNN and CDR2 SYGVQD come from the germline V gene (reference sequence). The CDR3 sequence is CASRDSTFHYGYTF. CDR3 DNA sequence: TGCGCCAGCAGGGACAGTACTTTTCACTATGGCTACACCTTC.

The gene calls are TRBV29-1 and TRBJ2-1; possible D gene TRBD2, 5 bases. Trimming stripped 3 bases from V and 7 bases from J, with 13 bases between. Germline V gene lookup returns CDR1 SQVTM and CDR2 ANQGSEA. The CDR3 contains 13 residues. This chain's CDR3 is CSVDDGNSNEQFF. The CDR3, as DNA: TGCAGCGTTGATGACGGGAATAGTAATGAGCAGTTCTTC.

This clonotype was recorded only once. It may be a read error: a sequence one base away is much more abundant. The CDR3 nucleotides are TGTGTCAGCAGACAGATGGGCACAGATACGCAGTATTTT. It yields the protein CVSRQMGTDTQYF. This chain joins TRBV2 and TRBJ2-3; TRBD1 might be the D (5 bases). CDR1 SNHLY and CDR2 FYNNEI come from the germline V gene. The CDR3 runs 13 residues.

This clonotype was observed at least ten times. The chain links TRBV28 to TRBJ1-1; no reliable D call. V was shortened by 3 bases and J by 1 base, with 9 bases between the two germline ends. The CDR3 consists of 14 residues. Germline CDR1 is MDHEN and CDR2 is SYDVKM. As DNA, the CDR3 is TGTGCCAGCAGTTTTCCCGGTTGGAACACTGAAGCTTTCTTT. As protein: CASSFPGWNTEAFF.

Only a few counts were recorded for this clonotype. Compared with germline, one end of the junction differs, possibly owing to a read error. The V call is TRBV14, the J call TRBJ2-7; possible D gene TRBD2, 7 bases. This CDR3 has 15 amino acids. Germline lookup yields CDR1 SGHDN and CDR2 FVKESK. The CDR3 DNA is TGTGCCAGCAGGCAAGGGGGGGTCTTCGGCAACGAGCAGTACTTC. It encodes CASRQGGVFGNEQYF.

This clonotype was counted many times. The CDR3, as DNA: TGTGCCACCAGCAGAGATCTCTGGGATAGGTCTTACTACAATGAGCAGTTCTTC. Its translation is CATSRDLWDRSYYNEQFF. The V gene is TRBV15, the J gene TRBJ2-1; no clear D gene. CDR1 and CDR2 (germline): LNHNV, YYDKDF (reference sequence). V was trimmed by 0 bases and J by 3 bases, leaving 18 bases between them. This CDR3 is 18 amino acids long. The full variable domain, in which reference TRBV15 and TRBJ2-1 provide the parts outside the CDR3, is DAMVIQNPRYQVTQFGKPVTLSCSQTLNHNVMYWYQQKSSQAPKLLFHYYDKDFNNEADTPDNFQSRRPNTSFCFLDIRSPGLGDTAMYLCATSRDLWDRSYYNEQFFGPGTRLTVL.

This clonotype was seen repeatedly, ten times or more. The chain employs TRBV6-1 and TRBJ1-1; the D gene is possibly TRBD1 (6 bases). Germline lookup yields CDR1 MNHNS and CDR2 SASEGT. CDR3 length: 15 residues. The germline V and J ends were trimmed by 2 bases and 5 bases, with 15 bases remaining between them. The CDR3 spells CASSEYLGARTEAFF. CDR3 nucleotide sequence: TGTGCCAGCAGTGAATATCTGGGGGCGAGGACTGAAGCTTTCTTT.

This clonotype was recorded many times. This rearrangement joins TRBV27 to TRBJ2-7, with D tentatively TRBD1 (6 bases). The germline V gene encodes CDR1 MNHEY and CDR2 SMNVEV (reference sequence). The CDR3 length is 14 residues. The ends were cut back, 4 bases at V and 1 base at J, with 11 bases in the middle. The chain's CDR3 is CASSSPTGSYEQYF. CDR3 in DNA: TGTGCCAGCAGTTCCCCGACAGGTTCCTACGAGCAGTACTTC.

This clonotype was recorded at least ten times. The J gene is TRBJ1-2, the V gene TRBV11-2; 10 bases line up with TRBD1. Trimming took 0 bases from V and 4 from J; bases not matched to a gene: 5. Germline lookup yields CDR1 SGHAT and CDR2 FQNNGV. This CDR3 region has 16 residues. The CDR3 reads CASSLEGTGVFYGYTF. In DNA form, the CDR3 reads TGTGCCAGCAGCTTAGAAGGGACAGGGGTCTTCTATGGCTACACCTTC.

Concerning this clonotype: A much larger clone is a single base away; this may be a read error. The CDR3 DNA reads as TGTACCAGCAATTTGGCGGGAGGGATTGACAATGAGCAGTTCTTC. Its translation: CTSNLAGGIDNEQFF. J is TRBJ2-1 and V is TRBV6-1; 9 bases map to TRBD2. Germline assignment: CDR1 MNHNS and CDR2 SASEGT. CDR3 size: 15 residues.

Only a few counts were recorded for this clonotype. At one end, the junction sequence differs from germline, possibly due to a read error. V and J are TRBV11-1 and TRBJ2-7, with D perhaps given as TRBD1 or TRBD2 (5 bases each). The germline gives CDR1 SGHAT, CDR2 FQDESV (reference sequence). CDR3 length equals 15 residues. The CDR3 nucleotides read TGCGCCAGCAGCCAAGAACGGGGCAGGAGCAACGAGCAGTACTTC. Its protein is CASSQERGRSNEQYF. Drawing the rest from reference TRBV11-1 and TRBJ2-7, the complete variable domain is EAEVAQSPRYKITEKSQAVAFWCDPISGHATLYWYRQILGQGPELLVQFQDESVVDDSQLPKDRFSAERLKGVDSTLKIQPAELGDSAMYLCASSQERGRSNEQYFGPGTRLTVT.

In its sample, this clonotype was seen many times. The CDR3: CASSQDQGRDVGYTF. The CDR3 DNA sequence: TGTGCCAGCAGCCAAGATCAAGGAAGGGACGTTGGCTACACCTTC. J is TRBJ1-2 and V is TRBV4-2; weak D call: TRBD1 (5 bases). V gave up 0 bases and J gave up 7 bases, with 15 bases separating them. Germline V gives CDR1 LGHNA, CDR2 YNFKEQ. The CDR3 consists of 15 residues.

This clonotype was observed at least ten times. The gene calls are TRBV12-3 or TRBV12-4 and TRBJ2-7, with unresolved D. The V end was cut by 0 bases, the J end by 5 bases, with 5 bases between. The CDR3 spans 12 residues. The CDR3 region is CASSLALHEQYF. CDR3 bases: TGTGCCAGCAGTTTAGCGCTACACGAGCAGTACTTC.

This clonotype has ten or more counts. The V call is TRBV27, the J call TRBJ2-7; 10 bases fit TRBD2. V was pared by 4 bases and J by 4 bases, with 10 bases of the junction left unmatched. In germline, CDR1 is MNHEY, CDR2 SMNVEV (reference sequence). The CDR3 length is 16 residues. DNA of the CDR3: TGTGCCAGCAGTTCCCGGGGTAGCGGGAGGTCATACGAGCAGTACTTC. Its translation is CASSSRGSGRSYEQYF.

The chain uses TRBV25-1 and TRBJ2-7, with 7 bases identical to TRBD1. J gave up 5 bases and V 5 bases, and 6 bases lay outside the gene matches. Germline lookup yields CDR1 MGHDK and CDR2 SYGVNS. There are 13 residues in the CDR3. CDR3 in amino acids: CASSSRQGDEQYF. The CDR3 bases are TGTGCCAGCAGTTCCCGACAGGGTGACGAGCAGTACTTC.

J is TRBJ1-2 and V is TRBV19, with no clear D. The CDR3 has 13 amino acids. Trimming pared 7 bases from V and 3 bases from J, leaving 12 bases between. Germline assignment: CDR1 LNHDA and CDR2 SQIVND (reference sequence). The CDR3 is CASTQLAHYGYTF. The CDR3 bases are TGTGCCAGTACTCAACTTGCTCACTATGGCTACACCTTC.

This chain uses TRBV14 with TRBJ2-7; D is undetermined. Deletions cut 4 bases from V and 3 bases from J, with 16 bases between. Germline CDR1 and CDR2: SGHDN and FVKESK. The CDR3 length is 15 residues. This CDR3 reads CASSLDGPRNYEQYF. For the CDR3, the DNA is TGTGCCAGCAGCCTTGATGGCCCCCGTAACTACGAGCAGTACTTC.